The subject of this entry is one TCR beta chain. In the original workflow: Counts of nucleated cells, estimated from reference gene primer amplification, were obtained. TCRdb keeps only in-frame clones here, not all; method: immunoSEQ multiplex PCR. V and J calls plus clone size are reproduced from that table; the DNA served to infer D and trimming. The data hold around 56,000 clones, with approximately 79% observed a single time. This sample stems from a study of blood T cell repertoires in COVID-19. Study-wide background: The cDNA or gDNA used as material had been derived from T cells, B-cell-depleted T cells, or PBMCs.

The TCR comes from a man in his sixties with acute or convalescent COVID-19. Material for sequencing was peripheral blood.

The CDR3 DNA reads as TGCGCCAGCATTCTTACGACAGGGTCGGACACTGAAGCTTTCTTT. It specifies CASILTTGSDTEAFF. V usage is TRBV10-1 and J usage is TRBJ1-1; 7 bases map to TRBD1. With V trimmed by 7 bases and J by 3 bases, 11 bases remained unmatched. This CDR3 region has 15 residues. Germline V gives CDR1 WNHNN, CDR2 SYGVQD (reference sequence).